The clone carrying this T cell receptor (beta chain) was found once. What it binds is not known. Vbeta (60) and Jbeta (13) primers were used in the PCR. Clones were sequenced by immunoSEQ multiplex PCR, and TCRdb holds only the in-frame ones, with some missing. This repertoire shows roughly 130,000 clones, around 85% found once; its top ten account for roughly 1.7%. The data were obtained in a study of cytomegalovirus exposure and HLA in healthy donors. V shed 6 bases and J shed 1 base, with 9 bases lying between them. Germline V gives CDR1 SGHAT, CDR2 FQNNGV. The CDR3 consists of 14 residues. Study findings and constraints: Equally common other TCR beta chains were less clonally expanded than HLA-associated ones, a later analysis found. TCR beta chain V- and J-gene trimming was linked, in a later analysis, to a missense variant in DCLRE1C. Earlier analysis yielded a pattern in which most TCR beta V segments were productive about 90% or about 30% of the time.

The rearrangement links TRBV11-2 to TRBJ2-2; possible D gene TRBD1, 6 bases. Sequencing was done on a sample of PBMCs. This receptor was identified in a boy aged 10-17 years in good health and CMV-seronegative. In DNA, the CDR3 is TGTGCCAGCAGGGGGGCGCTGAACACCGGGGAGCTGTTTTTT. It specifies CASRGALNTGELFF.